The 9 T cell receptor beta chains presented below share a single source sample, sequenced in a study of monozygotic twins with inflammatory bowel disease. Using the 5' RACE reads, TCRdb records one entry per CDR3 protein without DNA. The listing records about 380,000 distinct CDR3 sequences. The sequenced sample consisted of blood. Every receptor here comes from a human donor with ulcerative colitis or Crohn's disease, or a healthy co-twin of an affected twin (not recorded which).

The chain is built from TRBV7-6 and TRBJ2-3; TCRdb returns TRBD1, unconfirmable since there is no DNA. This CDR3 has 14 amino acids. Germline loops: CDR1 SGHVS, CDR2 FNYEAQ. The CDR3 here is CASSLDNGGDTQYF.

This chain links TRBV6-1 with TRBJ2-7; lacking DNA, the TRBD2 call made by TCRdb goes unchecked. Germline CDR1 and CDR2: MNHNS and SASEGT. CDR3 size: 14 residues. The CDR3 protein is CASASGGGAYEQYF.

The chain uses TRBV5-1 and TRBJ2-7. Germline V lookup: CDR1 SGHRS, CDR2 YFSETQ. The CDR3 is 14 amino acids. The CDR3 here is CASTTKDGSYEQYF.

This rearrangement joins TRBV27 to TRBJ2-7. The length of the CDR3 is 13 residues. Germline CDR1 reads MNHEY; CDR2 reads SMNVEV (reference sequence). The CDR3 reads CASSVGKPYEQYF.

V usage is TRBV20-1 and J usage is TRBJ2-2; TCRdb picks TRBD2, but there is no DNA to check that call. Germline V gene sequence: CDR1 DFQATT, CDR2 SNEGSKA (reference sequence). CDR3 length equals 17 residues. This CDR3 reads CSARDKRGRSNTGELFF.

The chain couples TRBV7-3 to TRBJ1-1. This CDR3 is 14 amino acids long. The V gene's germline CDR1 is SGHTA and CDR2 FQGTGA. The CDR3 sequence is CASSSTGPDTEAFF.

V is TRBV4-2 and J is TRBJ2-3; TCRdb's D gene call, TRBD1, goes unchecked for lack of DNA. CDR1 and CDR2 from the germline V gene are LGHNA and YNFKEQ. The CDR3 contains 15 residues. CDR3 in amino acids: CASSPFRERTDTQYF.

The chain employs TRBV10-3 and TRBJ2-7; TCRdb reports TRBD1, a call that lacks DNA to check it against. Germline CDR1 ENHRY, CDR2 SYGVKD. CDR3 length: 14 residues. CDR3: CAISEGDSSYEQYF.

The chain recombines TRBV6-5 with TRBJ2-5; the D call from TCRdb, TRBD2, cannot be confirmed without DNA. The CDR3 length is 16 residues. CDR1 is MNHEY and CDR2 is SVGAGI in the germline V gene. The CDR3 region is CASSYRTSGGQETQYF.